The next 10 T cell receptor beta chains were all read from a single sample in a study of T cell clonotyping in hematopoietic cell transplantation. Assay: immunoSEQ multiplex PCR; the TCRdb copy retains only in-frame clones and omits some. The sample lists under 10,000 clones; roughly nine tenths were seen once. The source material was PBMCs, sampled 180 days after allogeneic stem cell transplant. All receptors derive from a human patient who had an allogeneic stem cell transplant, so the T cells may come from the graft donor. The donor label of this sample is uncertain. Some clones in this sample may be carry-over from other donors' samples.

The J gene is TRBJ2-7, the V gene TRBV4-3, with 9 nucleotides matching TRBD1. There are 16 residues in the CDR3. Germline CDR1 LGHNA, CDR2 YSLEER. V shed 0 bases and J 3 bases; nucleotides not matched to a gene: 6. The CDR3 sequence is CASSQEGTGKYYEQYF. Here the CDR3 DNA reads TGCGCCAGCAGCCAAGAGGGGACAGGGAAATACTACGAGCAGTACTTC.

The chain carries TRBV18 and TRBJ1-1; D gene uncertain. Trimming pared 0 bases from V and 8 bases from J, leaving 10 bases between. Germline V gene lookup returns CDR1 KGHSH and CDR2 LQKENI. The CDR3 runs to 13 residues. The CDR3: CASSPPQTQEAFF. CDR3 nucleotide sequence: TGTGCCAGCTCACCACCTCAGACACAGGAAGCTTTCTTT.

This chain links TRBV5-1 with TRBJ1-1; D ambiguous. V was shortened by 2 bases and J by 8 bases, with 10 bases between the two germline ends. The CDR3 loop spans 12 amino acids. Germline values: CDR1 SGHRS, CDR2 YFSETQ. CDR3 in amino acids: CASSLGREEAFF. CDR3 nucleotides: TGCGCCAGCAGCTTAGGACGGGAGGAAGCTTTCTTT.

The chain links TRBV7-9 to TRBJ1-6, with 7 bases that match TRBD1. Germline values: CDR1 SEHNR, CDR2 FQNEAQ (reference sequence). The CDR3 has 15 residues. Trimming took 5 bases from V and 7 from J; bases not matched to a gene: 8. CDR3 protein: CASSKDRVYNSPLHF. For the CDR3, the DNA is TGTGCCAGCAGCAAAGACAGGGTCTACAATTCACCCCTCCACTTT.

DNA for the CDR3: TGTGCCAGCAGACCAAGAACCGGGACAGGGGGGACCCAGTACTTC. This gives the protein CASRPRTGTGGTQYF. V and J are TRBV2 and TRBJ2-5; 11 positions match TRBD1. The V segment lost 6 bases and the J segment 7 bases; nucleotides outside the gene matches: 10. Germline V lookup: CDR1 SNHLY, CDR2 FYNNEI. This CDR3 comprises 15 residues. Complete variable domain (other parts from reference TRBV2 and TRBJ2-5): EPEVTQTPSHQVTQMGQEVILRCVPISNHLYFYWYRQILGQKVEFLVSFYNNEISEKSEIFDDQFSVERPDGSNFTLKIRSTKLEDSAMYFCASRPRTGTGGTQYFGPGTRLLVL.

This clone was seen a single time. The chain is built from TRBV7-8 and TRBJ1-4; maybe TRBD1 (5 bases). V dropped 8 bases and J dropped 7 bases, with 14 bases sitting between them. The CDR3 is 13 amino acids. The germline CDR1 and CDR2 sequences are SGHVS and FQNEAQ. The CDR3 sequence is CASCPGRREKLFF. The CDR3 DNA reads as TGTGCCAGCTGCCCGGGACGGCGTGAAAAACTGTTTTTT.

In its sample, this clone was seen once. This chain connects TRBV6-6 to TRBJ1-4, with TRBD1 as a possible D gene (6 bases). The CDR3 extends over 14 amino acids. Per germline, CDR1 MNHNY and CDR2 SVGAGI (reference sequence). V was cut by 6 bases and J by 4 bases, with 12 bases left in between. The CDR3 DNA sequence: TGTGCCAGCAGGAGAGGACAGCATAATGAAAAACTGTTTTTT. Its translation is CASRRGQHNEKLFF.

By sample fraction, this clone is medium-sized. The V and J genes are TRBV7-3 and TRBJ1-2; D may be TRBD1 (5 bases). Germline-derived CDR1 and CDR2 are SGHTA and FQGTGA. This CDR3 is built from 13 residues. V gave up 1 base and J gave up 8 bases, with 11 bases separating them. The CDR3: CASSLSAGQGYTF. Written as DNA, the CDR3 is TGTGCCAGCAGCTTAAGTGCAGGACAAGGCTACACCTTC.

This sequence joins TRBV29-1 and TRBJ1-4; D perhaps matches TRBD1 (6 bases). Germline V lookup: CDR1 SQVTM, CDR2 ANQGSEA. This CDR3 is 13 amino acids long. Trimming took 7 bases from V and 8 from J, leaving 17 bases between them. The CDR3 bases are TGCAGCGCTATGAGCAGGGGAAAGGAAAAACTGTTTTTT. Protein product: CSAMSRGKEKLFF. Full variable domain (missing parts from reference TRBV29-1 and TRBJ1-4): SAVISQKPSRDICQRGTSLTIQCQVDSQVTMMFWYRQQPGQSLTLIATANQGSEATYESGFVIDKFPISRPNLTFSTLTVSNMSPEDSSIYLCSAMSRGKEKLFFGSGTQLSVL.

This chain links TRBV28 with TRBJ1-6; 8 positions agree with TRBD1. Germline values: CDR1 MDHEN, CDR2 SYDVKM. Trimming removed 2 bases from V and 7 bases from J; junction bases left unmatched: 7. There are 16 residues in the CDR3. The CDR3 here is CASSLIGQGGNSPLHF. DNA for the CDR3: TGTGCCAGCAGTTTAATTGGACAGGGAGGCAATTCACCCCTCCACTTT.